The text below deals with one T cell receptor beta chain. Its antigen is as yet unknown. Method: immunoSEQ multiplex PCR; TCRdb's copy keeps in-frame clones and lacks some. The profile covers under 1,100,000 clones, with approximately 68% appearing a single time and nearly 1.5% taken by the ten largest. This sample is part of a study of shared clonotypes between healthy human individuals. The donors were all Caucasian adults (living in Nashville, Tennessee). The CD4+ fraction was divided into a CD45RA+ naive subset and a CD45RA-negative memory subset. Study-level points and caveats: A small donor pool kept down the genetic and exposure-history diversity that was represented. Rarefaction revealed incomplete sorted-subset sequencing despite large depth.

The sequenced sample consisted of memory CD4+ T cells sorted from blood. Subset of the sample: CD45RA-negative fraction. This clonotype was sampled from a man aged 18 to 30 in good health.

The CDR3 here is CASSPRLAASDTQYF. The CDR3 DNA sequence: TGCGCCAGCAGTCCGAGACTAGCGGCCTCAGATACGCAGTATTTT. This sequence joins TRBV5-1 and TRBJ2-3; 9 positions match TRBD2. Germline-derived CDR1 and CDR2 are SGHRS and YFSETQ. The CDR3 extends over 15 amino acids. After removal of 5 bases from V and 4 bases from J, the junction contained 8 bases not matched to a gene.